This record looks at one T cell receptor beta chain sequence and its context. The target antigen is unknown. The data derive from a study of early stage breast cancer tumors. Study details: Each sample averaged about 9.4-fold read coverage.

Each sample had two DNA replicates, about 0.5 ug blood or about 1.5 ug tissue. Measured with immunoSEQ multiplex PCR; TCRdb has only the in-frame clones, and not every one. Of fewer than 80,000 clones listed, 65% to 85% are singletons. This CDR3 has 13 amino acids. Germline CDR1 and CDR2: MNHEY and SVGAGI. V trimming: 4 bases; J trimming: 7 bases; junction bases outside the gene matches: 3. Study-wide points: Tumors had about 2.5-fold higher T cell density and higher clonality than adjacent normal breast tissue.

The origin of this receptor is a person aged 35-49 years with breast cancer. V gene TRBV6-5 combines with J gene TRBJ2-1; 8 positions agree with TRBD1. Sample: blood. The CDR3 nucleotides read TGTGCCAGCAGTTCTCAGGGGGCGAATGAGCAGTTCTTC. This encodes CASSSQGANEQFF.